A selection of T cell receptor beta chains follows, all from one sample in a study of a mutant IDH1 vaccine in newly diagnosed glioma. Repertoires were generated with immunoSEQ multiplex PCR, while TCRdb's copy carries only in-frame clones and drops some. The sample records 88,000 or so clones, approximately 85% being singletons. These receptors' antigens are unknown. Sample: PBMCs, taken from a glioma patient whose treatment included an IDH1 peptide vaccine. Receptors were obtained from a man aged 25-40 years with glioma. Some clones in this sample may be carry-over from other donors' samples. The CDR3 runs from the conserved cysteine through the conserved F or W. Fields, in order: V gene, clone size, J gene, D gene, CDR3 DNA, CDR3 protein. A D gene is named only where the DNA matches it firmly. Rows may omit the clone size; those that give it use once, few, many or a size class.

TRBV5-5	NA	TRBJ2-1	NA	TGTGCCAGCAGCTCACCGGGTGGTGGGCAGTTCTTC	CASSSPGGGQFF
TRBV6-1	NA	TRBJ1-3	NA	TGTGCCAGCGGAGAGGGGACAAGTGGAAACACCATATATTTT	CASGEGTSGNTIYF
TRBV7-9	NA	TRBJ2-1	TRBD2	TGTGCCAGCAGCGAACGGGGGGGCCGGGACAATGAGCAGTTCTTC	CASSERGGRDNEQFF
TRBV7-8	NA	TRBJ2-5	NA	TGTGCCAGCAGCTTAAATCGATTGGAAGAGACCCAGTACTTC	CASSLNRLEETQYF
TRBV30	NA	TRBJ2-3	NA	TGTGCCTGGAGTTTGACCCGGACCTCCCTAGTGTCGCAGTATTTT	CAWSLTRTSLVSQYF
TRBV27	NA	TRBJ2-7	TRBD2	TGTGCCAGCAGTTCCCTTGGCGGGAGCTTCTACGAGCAGTACTTC	CASSSLGGSFYEQYF
TRBV4-2	NA	TRBJ2-1	TRBD2	TGTGCCAGCAGCCAAGGAGGGGTAGCGGGAAGGAATGAGCAGTTCTTC	CASSQGGVAGRNEQFF
TRBV7-9	NA	TRBJ2-2	NA	TGTGCCAGCAGCTTAGCCCCACCGGGGGCCGGGGAGCTGTTTTTT	CASSLAPPGAGELFF
TRBV27	NA	TRBJ1-5	NA	TGTGCCAGCAGTTTTGGCGCCTACAATCAGCCCCAGCATTTT	CASSFGAYNQPQHF
TRBV27	NA	TRBJ2-7	NA	TGTGCCAGCAGTTTGCGGATCGGTTACGAGCAGTACTTC	CASSLRIGYEQYF
TRBV10-3	NA	TRBJ2-2	TRBD1	TGTGCCATCAGCACTGGGACAGGGCCTTCTCTACCCACCGGGGAGCTGTTTTTT	CAISTGTGPSLPTGELFF
TRBV9	NA	TRBJ1-2	NA	TGTGCCAGCAGCGTCGGGCAGACCGGTCCACTTGGCTACACCTTC	CASSVGQTGPLGYTF
TRBV6-6	NA	TRBJ2-1	TRBD1	TGTGCCAGCAGCTACAGGGGGTCGGATTATAAGCAGTTCTTC	CASSYRGSDYKQFF
TRBV19	few	TRBJ1-1	NA	TGTGCCAGTTTAGAGGACCGGGAGAAGGACACTGAAGCTTTCTTT	CASLEDREKDTEAFF
TRBV2	NA	TRBJ2-5	NA	TGTGCCAGCAGCCAGGTGACACTCCAAGAGACCCAGTACTTC	CASSQVTLQETQYF
TRBV2	NA	TRBJ2-7	NA	TGTGCCAGCAGTCCCCGGGGGGCAGGGGGTTACGAGCAGTACTTC	CASSPRGAGGYEQYF
TRBV30	NA	TRBJ2-7	NA	TGTGCCTGGAGTTCCTTCGGGGACGGTTCCTACGAGCAGTACTTC	CAWSSFGDGSYEQYF
TRBV7-9	NA	TRBJ2-7	NA	TGTGCCAGCGTGGGGAAAGCCTACGAGCAGTACTTC	CASVGKAYEQYF
TRBV4-1	NA	TRBJ1-3	TRBD1	TGCGCCAGCAGCCGTACAGGGGGCCCGGCTGGAAACACCATATATTTT	CASSRTGGPAGNTIYF
TRBV15	NA	TRBJ2-7	TRBD1	TGTGCCACCAGCCTCGGGACAGACTACGAGCAGTACTTC	CATSLGTDYEQYF
TRBV7-2	NA	TRBJ2-5	TRBD2	TGTGCCAGCAGCTTATCCGGGGGGGCGCTTGAGACCCAGTACTTC	CASSLSGGALETQYF
TRBV9	NA	TRBJ2-7	TRBD2	TGTGCCAGCAGCCCTAGCGGGGGGGCCTCAGCTTACGAGCAGTACTTC	CASSPSGGASAYEQYF
TRBV30	NA	TRBJ1-5	NA	TGTGCCTGGAACCGACAGGATCATCAGCCCCAGCATTTT	CAWNRQDHQPQHF
TRBV19	NA	TRBJ1-6	NA	TGTGCCAGTAGTATAGTTGGGGAGGCACCCCTCCACTTT	CASSIVGEAPLHF
TRBV9	NA	TRBJ1-6	NA	TGTGCCAGCAGCGTAGAGAGTTCTAATTCACCCCTCCACTTT	CASSVESSNSPLHF
TRBV28	NA	TRBJ1-4	NA	TGTGCCAGCACTTCCTTTCGCGGAACTAATGAAAAACTGTTTTTT	CASTSFRGTNEKLFF
TRBV19	once	TRBJ1-5	NA	TGTGCCAGCAGTACCGACAGAAATCAGCCCCAGCATTTT	CASSTDRNQPQHF
TRBV30	NA	TRBJ2-1	NA	TGTGCCTGGAGTGCCGACTATCGGGGCAGTCTGTTCTTC	CAWSADYRGSLFF
TRBV28	few	TRBJ1-2	TRBD1	TGTGCCAGCAACCGGGGACAGTATGGCTACACCTTC	CASNRGQYGYTF
TRBV11-2	once	TRBJ2-3	NA	TGTGCCAGCAGCTTTAGGACAGATACGCAGTATTTT	CASSFRTDTQYF
TRBV5-1	NA	TRBJ2-1	NA	TGCGCCATCAAAGGTGAGAGCTTCTACAATGAGCAGTTCTTC	CAIKGESFYNEQFF
TRBV6-4	NA	TRBJ2-7	NA	TGTGCCAGCAGTGTGGAAGCGGGCAGCTCCTACGAGCAGTACTTC	CASSVEAGSSYEQYF
TRBV7-2	NA	TRBJ1-2	TRBD1	TGTGCCAGCAGCGGCAGGGGGCGAAGGGGCTACACCTTC	CASSGRGRRGYTF
TRBV27	once	TRBJ2-7	NA	TGTGCCAGCAGTTTCCGGGGCCCTACCTACGAGCAGTACTTC	CASSFRGPTYEQYF
TRBV18	few	TRBJ2-5	NA	TGTGCCAGCTCATCGTATCCGGGACGGCAACCGGGGGAGACCCAGTACTTC	CASSSYPGRQPGETQYF
TRBV30	NA	TRBJ1-4	NA	TGTGCCTCCCCGGGACCTCTGGATGTTCTGTTTTTT	CASPGPLDVLFF
TRBV7-3	NA	TRBJ2-1	NA	TGTGCCAGCGGAACCGGCGGTGAGCAGTTCTTC	CASGTGGEQFF
TRBV10-3	few	TRBJ1-5	NA	TGTGCCATCAGTGACGGCACGGAACCCAATCAGCCCCAGCATTTT	CAISDGTEPNQPQHF
TRBV15	NA	TRBJ1-2	TRBD1	TGTGCCACCAGCAGAGAGTCGGGACAGGTCTATGGCTACACCTTC	CATSRESGQVYGYTF
TRBV7-9	once	TRBJ1-1	TRBD1	TGTGCCAGCAGCTCCTGGGACAGACTTGAAGCTTTCTTT	CASSSWDRLEAFF